Shown below are 21 T cell receptor beta chains from a single sample sequenced in a study of cytomegalovirus exposure and HLA in healthy donors. Assay: immunoSEQ multiplex PCR; the TCRdb copy retains only in-frame clones and omits some. Found here are some 98,000 clones, roughly 87% of them singletons; the top ten hold approximately 6.3%. Sequenced material: PBMCs. The source is a man aged 18-30 years in good health and CMV-seropositive.

V gene TRBV6-5 combines with J gene TRBJ2-5; 11 bases fit TRBD2. This CDR3 is 15 amino acids long. The J segment lost 4 bases and the V segment lost 5 bases, leaving 6 bases of the junction unmatched. Per the germline V gene, CDR1 is MNHEY and CDR2 is SVGAGI. Here the CDR3 reads CASSTRLAGIETQYF. The CDR3 DNA reads as TGTGCCAGCAGTACAAGACTAGCGGGAATAGAGACCCAGTACTTC.

This clone was detected a few times. The chain uses TRBV6-4 and TRBJ1-6; D is ambiguous. Germline V gene data show CDR1 as MRHNA and CDR2 as SNTAGT. Between the trimmed V and J ends, which lost 0 bases and 5 bases, there was a span of 8 bases. The CDR3 covers 15 residues. The CDR3 region has the DNA TGTGCCAGCAGTGACTCGATGGGCAATAATTCACCCCTCCACTTT. It encodes CASSDSMGNNSPLHF.

The V call is TRBV19, the J call TRBJ1-2, with TRBD1 as a possible D gene (5 bases). The CDR3 loop spans 15 amino acids. In germline, CDR1 is LNHDA, CDR2 SQIVND (reference sequence). Trimming removed 3 bases from V and 4 bases from J, with 15 bases in between. Written as DNA, the CDR3 is TGTGCCAGTAGTATTTGGCAGGGCTCACCCTATGGCTACACCTTC. Translated: CASSIWQGSPYGYTF.

The DNA for the CDR3 is TGTGCCAGCAGCTTAAGGCTAGCGTTGAATGAGCAGTTCTTC. Protein product: CASSLRLALNEQFF. V gene TRBV7-3 combines with J gene TRBJ2-1; TRBD2 might be the D (6 bases). The germline CDR1 and CDR2 sequences are SGHTA and FQGTGA. V was cut by 1 base and J by 7 bases, with 11 bases left in between. This CDR3 is 14 amino acids long.

The V gene is TRBV29-1, the J gene TRBJ2-4; no reliable D call. The CDR3 extends over 13 amino acids. CDR1 is SQVTM and CDR2 is ANQGSEA in the germline V gene. Trimming removed 2 bases from V and 0 bases from J, with 5 bases in between. Here the CDR3 reads CSVEIVAKNIQYF. The CDR3 region has the DNA TGCAGCGTTGAAATAGTAGCCAAAAACATTCAGTACTTC. Full variable domain (rest looked up from reference TRBV29-1 and TRBJ2-4): SAVISQKPSRDICQRGTSLTIQCQVDSQVTMMFWYRQQPGQSLTLIATANQGSEATYESGFVIDKFPISRPNLTFSTLTVSNMSPEDSSIYLCSVEIVAKNIQYFGAGTRLSVL.

This rearrangement joins TRBV5-1 to TRBJ1-1; D gene ambiguous. This CDR3 has 12 residues. Germline CDR1 SGHRS, CDR2 YFSETQ. The V and J ends lost 0 bases and 6 bases respectively, with 6 bases between them. DNA of the CDR3: TGCGCCAGCAGCTTGGCAGGTCCTGAAGCTTTCTTT. It translates to CASSLAGPEAFF.

This clone was detected only once. The chain carries TRBV7-8 and TRBJ2-4; 9 nucleotides match TRBD2. The V gene end was trimmed by 1 base and the J gene end by 4 bases; junction bases not matched to a gene: 5. The CDR3 has 16 amino acids. The germline V gene has CDR1 SGHVS and CDR2 FQNEAQ. CDR3 coding DNA: TGTGCCAGCAGCTTAGATCTGACTAGCGGAAAAAACATTCAGTACTTC. Translation gives CASSLDLTSGKNIQYF.

The V call is TRBV7-2, the J call TRBJ1-4; 9 bases fit TRBD1. This CDR3 comprises 16 residues. Germline CDR1 is SGHTA and CDR2 is FQGNSA. Trimming cost V 5 bases and J 5 bases; bases outside gene matches: 9. CDR3 sequence: CASSPVGQGGNEKLFF. The CDR3 bases are TGTGCCAGCAGCCCGGTGGGACAGGGAGGGAATGAAAAACTGTTTTTT.

This clone was picked up one time. The genes are TRBV5-1 and TRBJ2-5; 9 positions match TRBD1. Germline CDR1 reads SGHRS; CDR2 reads YFSETQ. The CDR3 is 15 residues long. Trimming removed 0 bases from V and 3 bases from J; junction bases left unmatched: 3. The CDR3 sequence is CASSLGDRDKETQYF. The CDR3, as DNA: TGCGCCAGCAGCTTGGGGGACAGGGATAAAGAGACCCAGTACTTC. Full variable domain (rest looked up from reference TRBV5-1 and TRBJ2-5): KAGVTQTPRYLIKTRGQQVTLSCSPISGHRSVSWYQQTPGQGLQFLFEYFSETQRNKGNFPGRFSGRQFSNSRSEMNVSTLELGDSALYLCASSLGDRDKETQYFGPGTRLLVL.

The rearrangement uses TRBV4-3 and TRBJ1-2; 7 bases are a match to TRBD1. Germline-derived CDR1 and CDR2 are LGHNA and YSLEER. The length of the CDR3 is 17 residues. V shed 4 bases, J shed 2 bases, and the junction held 13 bases outside the gene matches. The DNA of the CDR3 is TGCGCCAGCAGCCCCGTAAACGACAGGGCGGTAAACTATGGCTACACCTTC. Protein: CASSPVNDRAVNYGYTF.

The chain is built from TRBV10-3 and TRBJ2-2, with a tentative D call TRBD1 (6 bases). From germline, CDR1 is ENHRY and CDR2 SYGVKD. The CDR3 covers 14 residues. V lost 5 bases and J 3 bases, leaving 10 bases between the germline ends. CDR3 sequence (DNA): TGTGCCATCAGTTCGAACAGGGACACCGGGGAGCTGTTTTTT. It translates to CAISSNRDTGELFF.

This clone was detected many times. The chain combines TRBV27 with TRBJ2-2; possibly TRBD2 for D (5 bases). The CDR3 is 18 amino acids. Trimming cost V 2 bases and J 2 bases, with 18 bases left between them. Germline V CDR1 and CDR2: MNHEY, SMNVEV (reference sequence). The CDR3 sequence is CASSLTPPLSSNTGELFF. In nucleotides, the CDR3 is TGTGCCAGCAGTTTAACGCCCCCCTTGTCTAGCAACACCGGGGAGCTGTTTTTT.

With respect to this clone: Within the sample, other DNA sequences also encode this same CDR3. The J gene is TRBJ2-3, the V gene TRBV6-5; D is uncertain. The V and J ends lost 0 bases and 0 bases respectively, with 7 bases between them. The CDR3 runs to 15 residues. CDR1 is MNHEY, CDR2 SVGAGI, per germline. For the CDR3, the DNA is TGTGCCAGCAGTTACTCTACCGGGAGCACAGATACGCAGTATTTT. Protein: CASSYSTGSTDTQYF.

The chain employs TRBV27 and TRBJ1-4; no reliable D call. Trimming removed 4 bases at V and 8 bases at J, with 20 bases between. The CDR3 extends over 16 amino acids. Germline V gives CDR1 MNHEY, CDR2 SMNVEV (reference sequence). The chain's CDR3 is CASSWSTPKRGEKLFF. DNA for the CDR3: TGTGCCAGCAGTTGGTCGACACCTAAAAGAGGGGAAAAACTGTTTTTT.

CDR3 sequence reads: CASSLVASGNYEQYF. CDR3 nucleotide sequence: TGTGCCAGCAGCTTGGTGGCTAGCGGGAACTACGAGCAGTACTTC. The chain employs TRBV5-6 and TRBJ2-7, with 9 bases fitting TRBD2. This CDR3 has 15 residues. V trimming: 0 bases; J trimming: 3 bases; junction bases outside the gene matches: 4. CDR1 is SGHDT, CDR2 YYEEEE, per germline.

V is TRBV7-2 and J is TRBJ1-1, with a weak D call TRBD1 (5 bases). Germline CDR1 SGHTA, CDR2 FQGNSA. This CDR3 region has 14 residues. The V end lost 4 bases, the J end lost 4 bases, and 13 bases lay between the germline ends. The CDR3 DNA reads as TGTGCCAGCAGCTATCGACGACAGAGCACTGAAGCTTTCTTT. Amino acids: CASSYRRQSTEAFF.

This clone has more than one count but fewer than ten. The gene calls are TRBV19 and TRBJ2-1, with 7 bases lining up with TRBD1. This CDR3 region has 17 residues. V shed 3 bases and J 5 bases; nucleotides not matched to a gene: 13. Germline CDR1 reads LNHDA; CDR2 reads SQIVND (reference sequence). The CDR3 loop reads CASSITGDRGRHNEQFF. The CDR3 DNA is TGTGCCAGTAGTATCACAGGGGATAGGGGTAGGCACAATGAGCAGTTCTTC.

V and J are TRBV29-1 and TRBJ2-3, with 11 nucleotides matching TRBD2. Germline V CDR1 and CDR2: SQVTM, ANQGSEA. V dropped 2 bases and J dropped 3; count of bases not matched to a gene: 4. This CDR3 region has 15 residues. CDR3 coding DNA: TGCAGCGTTGAATTTCTAGCGGGGGGTACAGATACGCAGTATTTT. Amino acids: CSVEFLAGGTDTQYF.

This clone was seen a few times. The DNA for the CDR3 is TGTGCCAGCGGGGCAGACTATAATTCACCCCTCCACTTT. The encoded protein is CASGADYNSPLHF. The chain joins TRBV6-5 to TRBJ1-6; D may be TRBD1 (5 bases). CDR3 length: 13 residues. The germline V gene encodes CDR1 MNHEY and CDR2 SVGAGI. V dropped 8 bases and J dropped 3 bases, with 8 bases sitting between them.

This clone has only one observation. The chain combines TRBV28 with TRBJ2-7; 14 bases are a match to TRBD2. Germline CDR1 MDHEN, CDR2 SYDVKM. V gave up 2 bases and J gave up 3 bases; unmatched junction bases: 3. The CDR3 is made up of 16 amino acids. The CDR3 sequence is CASSLHGTSGSYEQYF. The CDR3, as DNA: TGTGCCAGCAGTTTACACGGGACTAGCGGGAGCTACGAGCAGTACTTC.

The chain carries TRBV7-3 and TRBJ1-1, with D unclear. The germline V gene has CDR1 SGHTA and CDR2 FQGTGA. The CDR3 covers 13 residues. V lost 6 bases, J lost 0 bases, and 8 bases lay in between. CDR3 bases: TGTGCCAGCAGTTTGGCCCTGAACACTGAAGCTTTCTTT. Protein sequence: CASSLALNTEAFF. The complete variable domain, with remaining parts taken from reference TRBV7-3 and TRBJ1-1, reads GAGVSQTPSNKVTEKGKYVELRCDPISGHTALYWYRQSLGQGPEFLIYFQGTGAADDSGLPNDRFFAVRPEGSVSTLKIQRTERGDSAVYLCASSLALNTEAFFGQGTRLTVV.